The T cell receptor (beta chain) under discussion was sequenced for a study of blood T cell repertoires in COVID-19. Overall study: COVID-19 samples from acute and convalescent phases originated in the United States, Italy and Spain. T cells, B-cell-depleted T cells, or PBMCs provided the cDNA or gDNA that served as material.

Per the authors' pipeline: Reference gene primers were amplified, and this amplification served to estimate nucleated cell counts. Repertoires were generated with immunoSEQ multiplex PCR, while TCRdb's copy carries only in-frame clones and drops some. The V and J calls and clone size come from that table; D and trimming were worked out from the DNA. The sample shows around 200,000 clones, about 88% of them seen only once. V was clipped by 4 bases and J by 7 bases, with 8 bases between them. This CDR3 region has 13 residues. CDR1 and CDR2 from the germline V gene are MNHEY and SMNVEV (reference sequence).

Input material: peripheral blood. This TCR was recovered from a man aged 35 to 55 with active or convalescent COVID-19. The chain combines TRBV27 with TRBJ1-6; no clear D gene. The CDR3 protein is CASSSGENSPLHF. The CDR3 coding sequence is TGTGCCAGCAGTTCCGGGGAGAATTCACCCCTCCACTTT.